This TCR beta chain was captured in a study of blood T cell repertoires in COVID-19. Study-wide background: The United States, Italy and Spain supplied acute and convalescent COVID-19 samples.

The germline V gene has CDR1 SEHNR and CDR2 FQNEAQ (reference sequence). V trimming: 1 base; J trimming: 0 bases; junction bases outside the gene matches: 4. The CDR3 extends over 17 amino acids. As handled by the study authors: Amplification with reference gene primers provided the estimates of nucleated cell counts. The method was immunoSEQ multiplex PCR; TCRdb's version includes in-frame clones alone and lacks a portion of them. V, J and clone size reflect that table, while D and trimming were determined from the DNA. This sample has about 150,000 clones, with about nine tenths found just once. This sequence was found in a human donor with COVID-19, enrolled during active disease. The donor label of this sample is uncertain. The gene calls are TRBV7-9 and TRBJ2-5, with 11 bases that match TRBD2. What was sequenced was peripheral blood. This chain's CDR3 is CASSLGTSGLYQETQYF. DNA of the CDR3: TGTGCCAGCAGCTTAGGGACTAGCGGGTTGTACCAAGAGACCCAGTACTTC.